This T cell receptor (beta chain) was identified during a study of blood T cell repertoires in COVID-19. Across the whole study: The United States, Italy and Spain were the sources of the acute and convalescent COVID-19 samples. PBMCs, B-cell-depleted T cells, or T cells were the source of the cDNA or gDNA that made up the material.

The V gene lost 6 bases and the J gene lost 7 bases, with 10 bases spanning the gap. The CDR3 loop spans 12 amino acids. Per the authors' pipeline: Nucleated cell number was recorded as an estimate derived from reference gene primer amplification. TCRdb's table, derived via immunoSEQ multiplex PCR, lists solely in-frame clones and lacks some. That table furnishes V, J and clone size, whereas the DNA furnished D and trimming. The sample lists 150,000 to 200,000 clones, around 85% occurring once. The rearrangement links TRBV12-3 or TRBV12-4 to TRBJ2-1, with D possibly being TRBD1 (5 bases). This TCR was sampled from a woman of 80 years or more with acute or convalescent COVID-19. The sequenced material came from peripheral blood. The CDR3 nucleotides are TGTGCCAGCAGCCGCAGGGCTAATGAGCAGTTCTTC. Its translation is CASSRRANEQFF.